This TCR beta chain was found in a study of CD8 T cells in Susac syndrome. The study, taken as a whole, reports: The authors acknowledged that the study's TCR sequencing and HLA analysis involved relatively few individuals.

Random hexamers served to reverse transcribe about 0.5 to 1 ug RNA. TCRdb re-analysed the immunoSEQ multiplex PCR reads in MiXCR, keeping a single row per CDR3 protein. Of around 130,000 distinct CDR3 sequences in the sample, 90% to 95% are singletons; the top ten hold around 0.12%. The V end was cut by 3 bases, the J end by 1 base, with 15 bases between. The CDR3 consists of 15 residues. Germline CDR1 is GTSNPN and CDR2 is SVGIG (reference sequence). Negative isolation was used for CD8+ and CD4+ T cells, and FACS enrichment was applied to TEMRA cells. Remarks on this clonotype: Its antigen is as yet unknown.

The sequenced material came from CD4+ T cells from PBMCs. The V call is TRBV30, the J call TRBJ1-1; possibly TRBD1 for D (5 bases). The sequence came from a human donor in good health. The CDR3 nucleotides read TGTGCCTGGAGAGCCCCGGGGGTTCGGAACACTGAAGCTTTCTTT. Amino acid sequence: CAWRAPGVRNTEAFF.